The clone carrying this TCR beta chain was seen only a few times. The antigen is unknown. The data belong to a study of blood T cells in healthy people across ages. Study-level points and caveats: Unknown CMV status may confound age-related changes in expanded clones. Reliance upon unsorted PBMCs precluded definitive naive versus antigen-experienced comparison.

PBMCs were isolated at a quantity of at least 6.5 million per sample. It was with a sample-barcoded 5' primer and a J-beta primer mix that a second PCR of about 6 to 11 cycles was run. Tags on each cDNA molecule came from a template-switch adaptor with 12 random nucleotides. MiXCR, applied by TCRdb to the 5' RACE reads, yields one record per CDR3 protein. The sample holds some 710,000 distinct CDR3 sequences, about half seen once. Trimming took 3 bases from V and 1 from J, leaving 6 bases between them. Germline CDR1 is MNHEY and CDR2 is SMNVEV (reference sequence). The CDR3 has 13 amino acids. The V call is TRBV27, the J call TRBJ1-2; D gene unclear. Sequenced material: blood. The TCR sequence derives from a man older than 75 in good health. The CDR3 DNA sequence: TGTGCCAGCAGTTTGCAGATTAACTATGGCTACACCTTC. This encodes CASSLQINYGYTF.